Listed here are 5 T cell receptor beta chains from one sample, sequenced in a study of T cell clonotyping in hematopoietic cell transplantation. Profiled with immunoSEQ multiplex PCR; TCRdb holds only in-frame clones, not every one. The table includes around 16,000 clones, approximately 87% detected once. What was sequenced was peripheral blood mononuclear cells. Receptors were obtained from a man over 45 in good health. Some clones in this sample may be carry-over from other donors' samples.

The CDR3 DNA is TGCAGCGTTGTTGGGATTAACTATGGCTACACCTTC. Translation: CSVVGINYGYTF. V is TRBV29-1 and J is TRBJ1-2; D is unclear. CDR1 is SQVTM and CDR2 is ANQGSEA in the germline V gene. There are 12 residues in the CDR3. Trimming took 4 bases from V and 1 from J, leaving 7 bases between them.

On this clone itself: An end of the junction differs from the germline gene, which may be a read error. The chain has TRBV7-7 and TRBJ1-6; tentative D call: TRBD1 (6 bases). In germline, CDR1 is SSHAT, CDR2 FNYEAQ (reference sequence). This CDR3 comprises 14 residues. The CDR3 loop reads CASSRDRSGSPLHF. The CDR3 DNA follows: TGTGCTAGCAGCCGAGACAGGTCGGGTTCACCCCTCCACTTT.

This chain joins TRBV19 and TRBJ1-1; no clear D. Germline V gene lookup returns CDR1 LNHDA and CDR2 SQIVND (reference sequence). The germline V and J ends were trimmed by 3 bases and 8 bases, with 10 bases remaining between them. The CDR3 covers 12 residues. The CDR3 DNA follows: TGTGCCAGTAGTATTTGGAGGGCGGAAGCTTTCTTT. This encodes CASSIWRAEAFF.

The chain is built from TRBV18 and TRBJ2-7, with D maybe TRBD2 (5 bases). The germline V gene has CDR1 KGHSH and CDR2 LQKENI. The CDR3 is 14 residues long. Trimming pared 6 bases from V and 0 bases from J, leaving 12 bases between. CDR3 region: CASSRTEFSYEQYF. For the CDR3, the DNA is TGTGCCAGCTCCCGGACTGAGTTCTCCTACGAGCAGTACTTC. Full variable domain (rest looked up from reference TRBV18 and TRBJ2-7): NAGVMQNPRHLVRRRGQEARLRCSPMKGHSHVYWYRQLPEEGLKFMVYLQKENIIDESGMPKERFSAEFPKEGPSILRIQQVVRGDSAAYFCASSRTEFSYEQYFGPGTRLTVT.

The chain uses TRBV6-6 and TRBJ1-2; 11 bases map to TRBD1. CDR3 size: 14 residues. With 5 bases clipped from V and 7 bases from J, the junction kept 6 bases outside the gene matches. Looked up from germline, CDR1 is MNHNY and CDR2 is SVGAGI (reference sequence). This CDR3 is CASSNGQGAGGYTF. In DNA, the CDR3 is TGTGCCAGCAGTAATGGACAGGGGGCCGGTGGCTACACCTTC.